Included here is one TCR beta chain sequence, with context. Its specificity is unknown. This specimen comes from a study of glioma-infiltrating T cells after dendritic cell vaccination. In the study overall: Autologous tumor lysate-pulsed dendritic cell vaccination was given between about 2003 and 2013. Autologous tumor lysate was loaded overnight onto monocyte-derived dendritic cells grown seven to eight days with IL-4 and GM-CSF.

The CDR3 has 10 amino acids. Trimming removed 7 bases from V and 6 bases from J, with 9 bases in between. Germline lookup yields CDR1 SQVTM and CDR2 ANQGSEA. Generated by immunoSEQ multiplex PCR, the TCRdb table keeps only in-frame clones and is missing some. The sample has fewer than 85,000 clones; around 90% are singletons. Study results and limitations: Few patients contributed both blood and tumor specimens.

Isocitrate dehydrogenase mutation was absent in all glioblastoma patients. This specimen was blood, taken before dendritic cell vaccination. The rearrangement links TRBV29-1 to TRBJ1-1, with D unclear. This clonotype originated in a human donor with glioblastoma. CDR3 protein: CSARVSEAFF. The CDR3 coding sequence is TGCAGCGCCCGGGTTTCTGAAGCTTTCTTT.